This is a list of T cell receptor beta chains from one sample in a study of cytomegalovirus exposure and HLA in healthy donors. Method: immunoSEQ multiplex PCR; TCRdb's copy keeps in-frame clones and lacks some. The sample has 130,000 to 150,000 clones; roughly 80% are singletons. Sequenced: PBMCs. Every receptor here comes from a man between 35 and 55 years old in good health and CMV-seropositive. Each CDR3 is given with its conserved first and last residue. D genes are given only for firm matches. Clone size is not always given. Where it is, it says once, few, many or a class for expanded clones.

j_gene,abundance,v_gene,d_gene,CDR3aa,CDR3nt
TRBJ1-2,NA,TRBV29-1,TRBD1,CSVEDSRGQRGYTF,TGCAGCGTTGAAGATAGTAGGGGACAGCGTGGCTACACCTTC
TRBJ1-1,NA,TRBV2,NA,CASSRRGTEAFF,TGTGCCAGCAGTCGCAGGGGCACTGAAGCTTTCTTT
TRBJ1-1,NA,TRBV5-4,TRBD1,CASSLRQGGSEAFF,TGTGCCAGCAGCTTGCGACAGGGGGGTTCTGAAGCTTTCTTT
TRBJ2-7,many,TRBV7-2,TRBD2,CASSRTSGTLSYEQYF,TGTGCCAGCAGTCGGACTAGCGGGACCCTCTCCTACGAGCAGTACTTC
TRBJ2-3,NA,TRBV7-2,NA,CASSLRYGPGVEAATQYF,TGTGCCAGCAGCTTAAGGTATGGCCCGGGAGTGGAGGCAGCTACGCAGTATTTT
TRBJ2-7,NA,TRBV10-2,NA,CASSPSSASSYEQYF,TGCGCCAGCAGTCCCTCTAGCGCTAGCTCCTACGAGCAGTACTTC
TRBJ1-1,NA,TRBV7-6,NA,CASSLVGATSEAFF,TGTGCCAGCAGCTTAGTAGGGGCGACGAGTGAAGCTTTCTTT
TRBJ2-7,NA,TRBV7-2,NA,CASSFGNRAYEQYF,TGTGCCAGCAGCTTCGGTAATCGGGCCTACGAGCAGTACTTC
TRBJ2-1,NA,TRBV30,TRBD1,CACDRGSYNEQFF,TGTGCCTGTGACAGGGGTTCCTACAATGAGCAGTTCTTC
TRBJ1-1,NA,TRBV5-1,TRBD1,CASSQTGFTEAFF,TGCGCCAGCAGCCAGACAGGGTTCACTGAAGCTTTCTTT
TRBJ2-7,NA,TRBV7-9,NA,CSSSLQAYYEQYF,TGTTCCAGCAGCCTACAGGCCTACTACGAGCAGTACTTC
TRBJ2-7,NA,TRBV30,NA,CAWSAPIAGVQYF,TGTGCCTGGAGTGCCCCTATTGCAGGGGTGCAGTACTTC
TRBJ2-7,NA,TRBV7-9,TRBD2,CASSPGLAGEYEQYF,TGTGCCAGCAGCCCGGGACTAGCGGGAGAGTACGAGCAGTACTTC
TRBJ1-5,NA,TRBV7-2,NA,CASSSGNQPQHF,TGTGCCAGCAGCTCCGGCAATCAGCCCCAGCATTTT
TRBJ1-2,NA,TRBV11-1,NA,CASSLAPGDGYTF,TGTGCCAGCAGCTTAGCCCCAGGGGATGGCTACACCTTC
TRBJ1-1,NA,TRBV28,NA,CASSPLAGRDTEAFF,TGTGCCAGCAGTCCCCTGGCAGGCAGGGACACTGAAGCTTTCTTT
TRBJ2-7,NA,TRBV7-6,TRBD2,CASSLAASGRNEQYF,TGTGCCAGCAGCTTAGCAGCTAGCGGGAGGAACGAGCAGTACTTC
TRBJ1-2,NA,TRBV18,NA,CASSPGGGYTF,TGTGCCAGCTCACCGGGGGGTGGCTACACCTTC
TRBJ2-7,NA,TRBV5-1,TRBD1,CASSWGTGREQYF,TGCGCCAGCAGCTGGGGGACAGGGCGCGAGCAGTACTTC
TRBJ2-7,NA,TRBV7-9,TRBD1,CASSFWTGGDEQYF,TGTGCCAGCAGCTTCTGGACAGGGGGGGACGAGCAGTACTTC
TRBJ2-7,NA,TRBV19,NA,CASRLGGRSEQYF,TGTGCCAGTAGATTGGGGGGGCGTAGCGAGCAGTACTTC
TRBJ2-1,NA,TRBV2,TRBD2,CASSERGLAVYNEQFF,TGTGCCAGCAGTGAACGGGGTCTAGCGGTCTACAATGAGCAGTTCTTC
TRBJ2-5,NA,TRBV18,NA,CASSLLAGETQYF,TGTGCCAGCTCACTACTAGCTGGGGAGACCCAGTACTTC